A selection of T cell receptor beta chains follows, all from one sample in a study of CD8 T cells in ankylosing spondylitis. TCRdb redid the calling of the 5' RACE reads with MiXCR, one entry per CDR3 protein. Of over 130,000 distinct CDR3 sequences listed, under 45% are singletons. Material: synovial fluid, either unsorted or a sorted T cell fraction (not recorded which). The source is a male donor with ankylosing spondylitis. CDR3s leave out the opening cysteine and the closing phenylalanine or tryptophan.

TRBV5-1,12,TRBJ2-3,ASRWENGPDTQY
TRBV4-3,11,TRBJ1-1,ASSQEYGTEAF
TRBV28,12,TRBJ2-7,ASSLLWDTHEQY
TRBV27,14,TRBJ2-3,ASSFAGPGPLDTQY
TRBV4-3,14,TRBJ2-3,ASSQGVGAGRDTQY
TRBV2,8,TRBJ2-3,ASNWDTQY
TRBV25-1,16,TRBJ2-1,ASSEIYSGTPSYNEQF
TRBV27,13,TRBJ2-7,ASTPIAGGSYEQY
TRBV7-4,14,TRBJ2-5,ASSPGIASPGGTQY
TRBV20-1,10,TRBJ1-2,SASLRGFGYT
TRBV5-6,13,TRBJ2-7,ASSGSVQGPHEQY
TRBV13,15,TRBJ2-7,ASSLRYPGQGAYEQY
TRBV5-1,10,TRBJ2-3,ASSLGGDTQY
TRBV6-1,15,TRBJ1-6,ASSAPGQLGLDSPLH
TRBV7-9,12,TRBJ2-4,ASDPGQGGNIQY
TRBV28,15,TRBJ2-5,ASRYLTSGQDQETQY
TRBV12-3/TRBV12-4,12,TRBJ1-2,ASNPGPPNYGYT
TRBV20-1,12,TRBJ1-1,TLGPPSMNTEAF
TRBV5-1,13,TRBJ2-7,ASRPGTGAIYEQY
TRBV18,13,TRBJ2-7,ASSPDRGETYEQY
TRBV2,16,TRBJ1-2,ASSVKVGLDTRLYGYT
TRBV30,12,TRBJ2-1,AWSPQSQAHVQF
TRBV11-2,16,TRBJ2-7,ASSPKSPRRGPPYEQY
TRBV12-3/TRBV12-4,12,TRBJ1-5,ASSLTGAMEPQH
TRBV19,13,TRBJ2-1,ASSILAGTYNEQF
TRBV12-3/TRBV12-4,12,TRBJ1-1,ASSLSATGTEAF
TRBV12-3/TRBV12-4,12,TRBJ2-5,ASSSWTGQETQY